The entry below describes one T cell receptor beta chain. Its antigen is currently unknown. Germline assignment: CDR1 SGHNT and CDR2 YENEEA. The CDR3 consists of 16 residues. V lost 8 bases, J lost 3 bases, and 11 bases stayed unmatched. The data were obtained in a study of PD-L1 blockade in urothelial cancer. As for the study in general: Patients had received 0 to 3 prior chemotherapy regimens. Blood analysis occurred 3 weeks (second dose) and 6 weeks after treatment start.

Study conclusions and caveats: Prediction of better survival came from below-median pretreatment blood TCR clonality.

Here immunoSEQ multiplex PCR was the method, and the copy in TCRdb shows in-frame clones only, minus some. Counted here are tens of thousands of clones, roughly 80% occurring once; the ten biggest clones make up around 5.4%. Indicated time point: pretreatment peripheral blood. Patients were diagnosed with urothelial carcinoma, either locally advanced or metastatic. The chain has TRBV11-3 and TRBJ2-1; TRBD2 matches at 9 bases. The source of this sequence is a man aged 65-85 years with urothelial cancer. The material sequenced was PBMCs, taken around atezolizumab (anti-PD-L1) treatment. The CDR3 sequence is CASFKGTSSYYNEQFF. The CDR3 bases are TGTGCCAGCTTTAAGGGGACTAGCAGTTACTACAATGAGCAGTTCTTC.